The clone carrying this T cell receptor beta chain appeared many times. The time point here: newly diagnosed GD, antithyroid drugs for less than 3 months. Researchers made the TCR library from RNA that was extracted from PBMCs. V shed 7 bases and J shed 3 bases, with 17 bases lying between them. Germline assignment: CDR1 DFQATT and CDR2 SNEGSKA (reference sequence). There are 14 residues in the CDR3. This record belongs to a study of regulatory T cells in long-lasting Graves disease. For TCR beta, libraries came from iRepertoire HTBI primers and Arm-PCR of CDR3 regions. TCRdb itself ran the multiplex PCR reads through MiXCR, one entry per CDR3 protein. The sample includes fewer than 500,000 distinct CDR3 sequences, about 17% of them seen just once. This same sample was also part of a study on T cells in Graves' hyperthyroidism and ophthalmopathy.

The sequence came from a man aged 40-49 years with Graves disease. The genes are TRBV20-1 and TRBJ2-3, with D tentatively TRBD2 (6 bases). This specimen consisted of peripheral blood mononuclear cells (PBMCs), obtained at new diagnosis, from a patient treated with antithyroid drugs. The CDR3, as DNA: TGCAGTGTCCTTACTAGCACCGGAACAGATACGCAGTATTTT. Translation gives CSVLTSTGTDTQYF.